These 19 T cell receptor beta chains were all obtained from the same sample, sequenced in a study of T-cell reconstitution after alpha-beta-depleted transplantation in children. Unique molecular identifiers were incorporated when the TCRbeta library was constructed. TCRdb re-called the PCR reads through MiXCR, storing one row per CDR3 protein. The sample includes about 540,000 distinct CDR3 sequences, around 19% of them seen just once. The sample consisted of PBMCs from the stem cell graft donor, taken from the stem cell graft. The receptors shown here come from a human donor who donated a stem cell graft to a child with acute lymphoblastic leukemia.

This clonotype was detected only a few times. This sequence joins TRBV18 and TRBJ1-4; D unclear. V shed 3 bases and J shed 4 bases, with 9 bases lying between them. This CDR3 is built from 14 residues. Germline values: CDR1 KGHSH, CDR2 LQKENI. CDR3 protein: CASSPGLNNEKLFF. Written as DNA, the CDR3 is TGTGCCAGCTCACCCGGACTGAATAATGAAAAACTGTTTTTT.

This clonotype was seen more than once but under ten times. The chain combines TRBV5-1 with TRBJ2-4; D not certain. The germline V gene encodes CDR1 SGHRS and CDR2 YFSETQ. This CDR3 has 15 amino acids. Deletions cut 4 bases from V and 8 bases from J, with 19 bases between. CDR3 sequence (DNA): TGCGCCAGCAGCCTCACCGGGCCAATTGGAGACATTCAGTACTTC. The encoded protein is CASSLTGPIGDIQYF.

The chain has TRBV12-3 or TRBV12-4 and TRBJ1-1; D perhaps matches TRBD1 (5 bases). CDR3 size: 14 residues. V was clipped by 3 bases and J by 3 bases, with 11 bases between them. The CDR3 reads CASSLGPGYTEAFF. The CDR3 nucleotides read TGTGCCAGCAGTTTGGGGCCCGGCTACACTGAAGCTTTCTTT.

This clonotype was seen at least ten times. Here the CDR3 DNA reads TGTGCCAGCAAACCCCCCGCGACTGAGCAGTTCTTC. The encoded protein is CASKPPATEQFF. The rearrangement joins TRBV6-1 to TRBJ2-1; no reliable D call. From germline, CDR1 is MNHNS and CDR2 SASEGT. The V and J ends lost 7 bases and 9 bases respectively, with 13 bases between them. This CDR3 contains 12 residues.

This clonotype was counted only a few times. The chain recombines TRBV7-9 with TRBJ2-7; D tentatively fits TRBD1 or TRBD2 (5 bases each). The V and J ends lost 4 bases and 4 bases respectively, with 23 bases between them. This CDR3 contains 17 residues. In germline, CDR1 is SEHNR, CDR2 FQNEAQ (reference sequence). The CDR3 coding sequence is TGTGCCAGCAGCTCCCAGGGTACGGGTTTGAGGGGATACGAGCAGTACTTC. It is translated as CASSSQGTGLRGYEQYF.

Only a few counts were recorded for this clonotype. The rearrangement joins TRBV3-1 to TRBJ2-5, with TRBD1 as a possible D gene (6 bases). Germline CDR1 LGHDT, CDR2 YNNKEL (reference sequence). Trimming left V 8 bases short and J 3 bases short, with 10 bases between. The length of the CDR3 is 12 residues. The CDR3 region has the DNA TGTGCCAGCCATTACAGGGAAGAGACCCAGTACTTC. This encodes CASHYREETQYF.

This chain's CDR3 is CSARRGLAGYNEQFF. In DNA, the CDR3 is TGCAGTGCCAGGAGGGGGCTAGCGGGCTACAATGAGCAGTTCTTC. The genes are TRBV20-1 and TRBJ2-1; D perhaps matches TRBD2 (8 bases). The CDR3 is made up of 15 amino acids. The V end lost 6 bases, the J end lost 3 bases, and 18 bases lay between the germline ends. Germline V gives CDR1 DFQATT, CDR2 SNEGSKA (reference sequence).

J is TRBJ1-1 and V is TRBV9; D gene unclear. V was shortened by 2 bases and J by 2 bases, with 13 bases between the two germline ends. Germline CDR1 and CDR2: SGDLS and YYNGEE. This CDR3 spans 15 amino acids. CDR3 DNA: TGTGCCAGCAGCGTTGAAGCGCAGCCCAACACTGAAGCTTTCTTT. It specifies CASSVEAQPNTEAFF.

The chain combines TRBV5-1 with TRBJ2-5; the match to TRBD1 covers 7 bases. The CDR3 totals 13 residues. The germline V gene has CDR1 SGHRS and CDR2 YFSETQ. The V gene end was trimmed by 3 bases and the J gene end by 4 bases; junction bases not matched to a gene: 3. This CDR3 is CASSSGTVETQYF. The CDR3 nucleotides read TGCGCCAGCAGCTCCGGGACAGTAGAGACCCAGTACTTC.

This clonotype was recorded a few times. The CDR3 loop is CASSPEGLEETQYF. The CDR3 DNA reads as TGTGCCAGCAGCCCCGAGGGACTAGAGGAGACCCAGTACTTC. V gene TRBV9 combines with J gene TRBJ2-5; 8 nucleotides agree with TRBD2. Losses at the gene ends were 4 bases for V and 5 bases for J; bases not matched to a gene: 7. Per germline, CDR1 SGDLS and CDR2 YYNGEE. There are 14 residues in the CDR3. The variable domain in full, with the rest retrieved from reference TRBV9 and TRBJ2-5, is DSGVTQTPKHLITATGQRVTLRCSPRSGDLSVYWYQQSLDQGLQFLIQYYNGEERAKGNILERFSAQQFPDLHSELNLSSLELGDSALYFCASSPEGLEETQYFGPGTRLLVL.

This rearrangement joins TRBV27 to TRBJ2-1; 8 bases fit TRBD2. V shed 7 bases and J 8 bases; nucleotides not matched to a gene: 10. Germline V gives CDR1 MNHEY, CDR2 SMNVEV (reference sequence). The CDR3 is made up of 14 amino acids. The CDR3 loop reads CASKTSVNFDEQFF. Here the CDR3 DNA reads TGTGCCAGCAAGACTAGCGTAAATTTCGATGAGCAGTTCTTC.

This clonotype occurred many times. This chain uses TRBV27 with TRBJ2-2; either TRBD1 or TRBD2 may supply D (5 bases each). The ends were cut back, 6 bases at V and 0 bases at J, with 20 bases in the middle. The CDR3 sequence is 18 residues long. Germline lookup yields CDR1 MNHEY and CDR2 SMNVEV (reference sequence). CDR3 amino acids: CASSPGVRGPANTGELFF. DNA for the CDR3: TGTGCCAGCAGCCCCGGGGTTCGGGGCCCCGCGAACACCGGGGAGCTGTTTTTT.

This clonotype appeared a few times. V gene TRBV11-3 combines with J gene TRBJ1-1; D gene uncertain. Looked up from germline, CDR1 is SGHNT and CDR2 is YENEEA. The CDR3 has 12 amino acids. Trimming cost V 5 bases and J 1 base, with 5 bases left between them. The CDR3 loop is CASSAANTEAFF. The CDR3 DNA reads TGTGCCAGCAGCGCGGCGAACACTGAAGCTTTCTTT. The whole variable domain, remainder taken from reference TRBV11-3 and TRBJ1-1, is EAGVVQSPRYKIIEKKQPVAFWCNPISGHNTLYWYLQNLGQGPELLIRYENEEAVDDSQLPKDRFSAERLKGVDSTLKIQPAELGDSAVYLCASSAANTEAFFGQGTRLTVV.

The J gene is TRBJ2-1, the V gene TRBV19, with 8 bases matching TRBD1. In germline, CDR1 is LNHDA, CDR2 SQIVND (reference sequence). This CDR3 has 13 residues. V was pared by 2 bases and J by 6 bases, with 0 bases of the junction left unmatched. The CDR3 nucleotides read TGTGCCAGTAGTATAACAGGGGGCAATGAGCAGTTCTTC. Translation: CASSITGGNEQFF.

This clonotype turned up a few times. The chain employs TRBV20-1 and TRBJ2-3; 12 bases match TRBD2. The CDR3 length is 18 residues. J was trimmed by 6 bases and V by 0 bases; bases with no gene match: 13. Germline values: CDR1 DFQATT, CDR2 SNEGSKA (reference sequence). The CDR3 region is CSARDFYQTSGSVDTQYF. Written as DNA, the CDR3 is TGCAGTGCTAGAGATTTTTATCAGACTAGCGGGAGTGTGGATACGCAGTATTTT.

There are many counts of this clonotype. The CDR3 region has the DNA TGTGCCATCAGTGAACAGAACAGGGGAAACACCATATATTTT. The encoded protein is CAISEQNRGNTIYF. The chain has TRBV10-3 and TRBJ1-3; perhaps TRBD1 as D (5 bases). Germline lookup yields CDR1 ENHRY and CDR2 SYGVKD. The CDR3 is 14 amino acids. Trimming took off 3 bases at V and 4 bases at J, with 10 bases between the two ends.

The chain has TRBV5-1 and TRBJ1-6; 8 bases are shared with TRBD1. The germline gives CDR1 SGHRS, CDR2 YFSETQ. Trimming took 3 bases from V and 0 from J; bases not matched to a gene: 5. The CDR3 contains 17 residues. The CDR3 DNA sequence: TGCGCCAGCAGCTCCCGGGACAGGAGCTCCTATAATTCACCCCTCCACTTT. Encoded protein: CASSSRDRSSYNSPLHF. Supplemented by reference TRBV5-1 and TRBJ1-6, the full variable domain reads KAGVTQTPRYLIKTRGQQVTLSCSPISGHRSVSWYQQTPGQGLQFLFEYFSETQRNKGNFPGRFSGRQFSNSRSEMNVSTLELGDSALYLCASSSRDRSSYNSPLHFGNGTRLTVT.

CDR3 sequence reads: CASSVGQLEQYF. The CDR3 DNA is TGTGCCAGCAGCGTGGGACAGCTGGAGCAGTACTTC. The genes are TRBV2 and TRBJ2-7; TRBD1 aligns across 7 bases. The germline V gene encodes CDR1 SNHLY and CDR2 FYNNEI. V lost 6 bases, J lost 7 bases, and 6 bases stayed unmatched. The CDR3 is 12 amino acids.

The chain links TRBV20-1 to TRBJ2-3, with TRBD2 matching over 9 bases. The germline V gene has CDR1 DFQATT and CDR2 SNEGSKA (reference sequence). The CDR3 loop spans 18 amino acids. The ends lost 0 bases at V and 3 bases at J; junction bases unmatched: 13. CDR3 protein: CSARDWVAGAYWTDTQYF. As DNA, the CDR3 is TGCAGTGCTAGAGATTGGGTAGCGGGAGCCTATTGGACAGATACGCAGTATTTT.